The 15 T cell receptor beta chains presented below share a single source sample, sequenced in a study of vaccination effects on CD4 cells after COVID-19. What these receptors recognize is not known. Using immunoSEQ multiplex PCR, the repertoire was profiled, and TCRdb retains in-frame clones only, with some absent. The sample lists about 20,000 clones; about 65% were seen once. Pools of viral peptides were used by the ViraFEST assay to expand antigen-specific CD4+ T cells ahead of sequencing. Cultured cells yielded isolated CD4+ T cells after 10 days. Vaccine recipients lacked prior SARS-CoV-2 infection and had negative nucleocapsid antibodies. Sequencing used CD4+ T cells from PBMCs cultured with HCoV-NL63 spike peptides, obtained before COVID-19 vaccination. Source of these receptors: a human donor who received a COVID-19 vaccine.

The chain is built from TRBV20-1 and TRBJ2-4; 7 bases map to TRBD2. The CDR3 contains 15 residues. CDR1 and CDR2 from the germline V gene are DFQATT and SNEGSKA (reference sequence). Trimming took 3 bases from V and 9 from J; bases not matched to a gene: 14. The chain's CDR3 is CSASAGAQAGSIQYF. CDR3 nucleotide sequence: TGCAGTGCTAGTGCGGGAGCGCAGGCGGGAAGCATTCAGTACTTC.

The rearrangement joins TRBV24-1 to TRBJ2-3; D may match TRBD1 or TRBD2 (5 bases each). Trimming pared 3 bases from V and 8 bases from J, leaving 14 bases between. In germline, CDR1 is KGHDR, CDR2 SFDVKD. The CDR3 is 14 residues long. CDR3 DNA: TGTGCCACCAGTGATGCGGCTCCGGGGCTTACGCAGTATTTT. Translating it yields CATSDAAPGLTQYF.

A few counts support this clone. The chain uses TRBV10-3 and TRBJ1-2; D remains unclear. The CDR3 sequence is 14 residues long. The V gene lost 3 bases and the J gene lost 5 bases, with 13 bases spanning the gap. Germline values: CDR1 ENHRY, CDR2 SYGVKD. CDR3: CAISDRTSLYGYTF. CDR3 coding DNA: TGTGCCATCAGTGACAGGACCAGCCTATATGGCTACACCTTC.

This chain connects TRBV11-2 to TRBJ1-6; no firm D call. The ends were cut back, 3 bases at V and 4 bases at J, with 10 bases in the middle. The CDR3 consists of 15 residues. CDR1 is SGHAT, CDR2 FQNNGV, per germline. The CDR3 sequence: CASSFMGPYNSPLHF. CDR3 bases: TGTGCCAGCAGCTTTATGGGCCCTTATAATTCACCCCTCCACTTT.

The V gene is TRBV7-8, the J gene TRBJ2-3, with D unresolved. CDR3 length equals 13 residues. Germline CDR1 and CDR2: SGHVS and FQNEAQ. Trimming removed 2 bases from V and 6 bases from J, with 9 bases in between. Here the CDR3 DNA reads TGTGCCAGCAGCTTAAGTTACAGTGATACGCAGTATTTT. Its protein is CASSLSYSDTQYF. The full variable domain, rest sourced from reference TRBV7-8 and TRBJ2-3, is GAGVSQSPRYKVAKRGQDVALRCDPISGHVSLFWYQQALGQGPEFLTYFQNEAQLDKSGLPSDRFFAERPEGSVSTLKIQRTQQEDSAVYLCASSLSYSDTQYFGPGTRLTVL.

The CDR3 is CASSQDSKGLNYGYTF. CDR3 DNA sequence: TGCGCCAGCAGCCAAGATTCAAAGGGGCTAAACTATGGCTACACCTTC. The chain joins TRBV4-1 to TRBJ1-2, with D maybe TRBD1 (5 bases). Germline-derived CDR1 and CDR2 are MGHRA and YSYEKL. V lost 0 bases to trimming and J lost 2 bases, with 13 bases between them. This CDR3 contains 16 residues.

The chain uses TRBV25-1 and TRBJ2-3; D is unresolved. Germline V CDR1 and CDR2: MGHDK, SYGVNS. The CDR3 has 12 residues. V was clipped by 5 bases and J by 5 bases, with 8 bases between them. The CDR3 loop is CASSSLRDTQYF. In nucleotides, the CDR3 is TGTGCCAGCAGTTCCCTCCGAGATACGCAGTATTTT.

In this sample, this clone turned up a few times. The chain has TRBV9 and TRBJ1-3; D uncertain. This CDR3 has 17 residues. The V end was cut by 0 bases, the J end by 7 bases, with 20 bases between. From germline, CDR1 is SGDLS and CDR2 YYNGEE. The CDR3 loop is CASSVVPKPGTRNTIYF. Here the CDR3 DNA reads TGTGCCAGCAGCGTAGTTCCTAAACCCGGAACACGGAACACCATATATTTT.

The table lists this clone with a count of one. V usage is TRBV19 and J usage is TRBJ2-7, with 7 bases identical to TRBD2. Trimming at V came to 7 bases and at J to 2 bases, leaving 11 bases not matched to a gene. The CDR3 is 15 amino acids. Germline CDR1 LNHDA, CDR2 SQIVND (reference sequence). Here the CDR3 DNA reads TGTGCCAGTAAGCCCCACCAGGGAGGGACCTACGAGCAGTACTTC. This gives the protein CASKPHQGGTYEQYF.

V gene TRBV5-1 combines with J gene TRBJ1-4, with D possibly TRBD1 on 6 matching bases. V was shortened by 2 bases and J by 0 bases, with 11 bases between the two germline ends. Per the germline V gene, CDR1 is SGHRS and CDR2 is YFSETQ. This CDR3 contains 16 residues. The CDR3 nucleotides are TGCGCCAGCAGCTTCGGGACACTTGCAACTAATGAAAAACTGTTTTTT. Amino acids: CASSFGTLATNEKLFF.

The chain recombines TRBV6-1 with TRBJ2-5, with 9 bases aligning to TRBD1. The CDR3 covers 15 residues. The germline CDR1 and CDR2 sequences are MNHNS and SASEGT. Trimming took 1 base from V and 6 from J; bases not matched to a gene: 6. The CDR3 reads CASSEVGTGLQTQYF. For the CDR3, the DNA is TGTGCCAGCAGTGAAGTAGGGACAGGGCTGCAGACCCAGTACTTC.

V usage is TRBV5-1 and J usage is TRBJ2-5; perhaps TRBD1 as D (5 bases). The CDR3 is 14 residues long. V lost 2 bases to trimming and J lost 1 base, with 9 bases between them. The germline CDR1 and CDR2 sequences are SGHRS and YFSETQ. CDR3 bases: TGCGCCAGCAGCTTTGGGGCCGCCCAAGAGACCCAGTACTTC. Amino acids: CASSFGAAQETQYF. The full variable domain, in which reference TRBV5-1 and TRBJ2-5 provide the parts outside the CDR3, is KAGVTQTPRYLIKTRGQQVTLSCSPISGHRSVSWYQQTPGQGLQFLFEYFSETQRNKGNFPGRFSGRQFSNSRSEMNVSTLELGDSALYLCASSFGAAQETQYFGPGTRLLVL.

CDR3 residues: CASSVTGGVAREKLFF. CDR3 DNA: TGTGCCAGTAGTGTGACAGGGGGAGTCGCTCGAGAAAAACTGTTTTTT. The J gene is TRBJ1-4, the V gene TRBV19, with 9 bases fitting TRBD1. Germline assignment: CDR1 LNHDA and CDR2 SQIVND (reference sequence). V lost 5 bases to trimming and J lost 8 bases; unmatched junction nucleotides: 12. This CDR3 contains 16 residues.

V is TRBV30 and J is TRBJ2-3; D call uncertain. The germline V and J ends were trimmed by 1 base and 1 base, with 12 bases remaining between them. CDR3 length equals 15 residues. Germline V gene data show CDR1 as GTSNPN and CDR2 as SVGIG (reference sequence). CDR3 residues: CAWSGSRVGTDTQYF. The DNA for the CDR3 is TGTGCCTGGAGTGGGTCTCGGGTGGGCACAGATACGCAGTATTTT.

This rearrangement joins TRBV29-1 to TRBJ1-2; maybe TRBD1 (6 bases). The CDR3 loop spans 13 amino acids. Germline CDR1 is SQVTM and CDR2 is ANQGSEA. V gave up 3 bases and J gave up 1 base, with 9 bases separating them. The CDR3 nucleotides are TGCAGCGTTGACTCGGACAGTAACTATGGCTACACCTTC. Translated: CSVDSDSNYGYTF.